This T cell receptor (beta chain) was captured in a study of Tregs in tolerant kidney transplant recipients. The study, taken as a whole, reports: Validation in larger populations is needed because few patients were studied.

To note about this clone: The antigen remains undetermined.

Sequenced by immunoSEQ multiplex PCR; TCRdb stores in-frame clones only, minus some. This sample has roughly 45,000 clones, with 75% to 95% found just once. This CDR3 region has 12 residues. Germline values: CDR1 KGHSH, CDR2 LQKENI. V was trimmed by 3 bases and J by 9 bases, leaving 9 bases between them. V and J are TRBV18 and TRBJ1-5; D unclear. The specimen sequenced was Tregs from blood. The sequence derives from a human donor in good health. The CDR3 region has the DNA TGTGCCAGCTCACCGACTCGTGTGCCCCAGCATTTT. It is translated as CASSPTRVPQHF.